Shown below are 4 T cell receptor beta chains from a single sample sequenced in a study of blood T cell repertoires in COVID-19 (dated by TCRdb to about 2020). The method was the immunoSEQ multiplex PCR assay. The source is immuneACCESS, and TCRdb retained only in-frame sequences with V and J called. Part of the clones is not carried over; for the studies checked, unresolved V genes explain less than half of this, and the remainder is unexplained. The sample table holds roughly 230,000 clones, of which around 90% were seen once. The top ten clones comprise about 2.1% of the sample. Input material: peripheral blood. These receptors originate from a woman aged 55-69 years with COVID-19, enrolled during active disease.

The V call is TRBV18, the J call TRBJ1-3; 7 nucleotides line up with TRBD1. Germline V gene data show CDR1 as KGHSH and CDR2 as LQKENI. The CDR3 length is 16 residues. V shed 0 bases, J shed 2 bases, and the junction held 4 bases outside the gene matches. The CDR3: CASSPPAGGTGNTIYF. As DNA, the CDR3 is TGTGCCAGCTCACCACCGGCAGGGGGAACTGGAAACACCATATATTTT.

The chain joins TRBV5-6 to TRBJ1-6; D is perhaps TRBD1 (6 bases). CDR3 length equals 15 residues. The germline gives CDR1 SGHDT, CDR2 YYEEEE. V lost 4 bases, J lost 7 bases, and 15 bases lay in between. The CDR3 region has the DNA TGTGCCAGCAGCACCCCGACACAGGGAAATTCACCCCTCCACTTT. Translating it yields CASSTPTQGNSPLHF.

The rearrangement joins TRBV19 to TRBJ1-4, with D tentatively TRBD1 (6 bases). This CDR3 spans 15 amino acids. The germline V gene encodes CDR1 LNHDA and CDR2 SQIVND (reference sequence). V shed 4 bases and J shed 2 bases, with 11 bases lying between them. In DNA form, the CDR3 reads TGTGCCAGTAGTACTATAAGGGGGACTAATGAAAAACTGTTTTTT. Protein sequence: CASSTIRGTNEKLFF.

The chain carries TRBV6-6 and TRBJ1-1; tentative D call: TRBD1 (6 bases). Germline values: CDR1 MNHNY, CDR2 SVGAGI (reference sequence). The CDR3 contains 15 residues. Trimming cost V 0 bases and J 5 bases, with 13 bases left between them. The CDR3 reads CASSYSLDSYTEAFF. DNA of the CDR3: TGTGCCAGCAGTTACTCTTTGGACAGCTATACTGAAGCTTTCTTT.